This entry features one T cell receptor (beta chain) sequence. The junction departs from germline at one end; a sequencing error may be responsible. The data stem from a study of control samples from healthy donors and cancer patients. The germline V gene encodes CDR1 SSHAT and CDR2 FNYEAQ (reference sequence). This CDR3 comprises 13 residues. Sequencing was performed with immunoSEQ multiplex PCR; in TCRdb, only in-frame clones are kept and a portion is missing. The sample features roughly 200,000 clones, with 2.2% in its top ten. Specimen: blood. The receptor comes from a woman in her thirties in good health. The J gene is TRBJ1-4, the V gene TRBV7-7; D unresolved. CDR3 in amino acids: CASSLTTAEKLFF. In nucleotides, the CDR3 is TGTGCTAGCAGCTTAACAACAGCCGAAAAACTGTTTTTT.